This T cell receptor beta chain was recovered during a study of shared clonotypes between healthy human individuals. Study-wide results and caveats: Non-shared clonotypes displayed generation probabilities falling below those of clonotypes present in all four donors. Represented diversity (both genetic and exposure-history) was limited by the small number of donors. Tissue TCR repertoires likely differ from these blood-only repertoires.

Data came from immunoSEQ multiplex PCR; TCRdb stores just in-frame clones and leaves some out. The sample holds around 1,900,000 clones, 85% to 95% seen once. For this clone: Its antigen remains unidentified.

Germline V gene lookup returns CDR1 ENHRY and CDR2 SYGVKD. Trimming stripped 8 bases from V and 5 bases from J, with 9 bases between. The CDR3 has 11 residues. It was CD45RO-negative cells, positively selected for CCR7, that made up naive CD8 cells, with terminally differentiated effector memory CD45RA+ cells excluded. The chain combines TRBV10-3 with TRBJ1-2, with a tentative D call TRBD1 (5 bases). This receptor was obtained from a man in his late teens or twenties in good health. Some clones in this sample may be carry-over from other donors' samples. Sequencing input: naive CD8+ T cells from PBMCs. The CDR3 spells CAIGGVYGYTF. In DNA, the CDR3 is TGTGCCATCGGAGGGGTTTATGGCTACACCTTC.